The text below deals with one T cell receptor beta chain. This entry is derived from a study of cytotoxic CD8 clonotypes in ibrutinib-treated CLL. Study-wide context: Among the samples, the mean was approximately 250,000 productive templates and 85,000 to 95,000 productive rearrangements.

Some clones are missing from TCRdb's copy, which holds only in-frame ones; the method was immunoSEQ multiplex PCR. The sample shows about 39,000 clones, approximately 67% of them seen only once. With cryopreserved PBMCs as the source, roughly 2 micrograms of genomic DNA went to TCR beta libraries. This sample comprised PBMCs, obtained at disease progression, from a patient treated with ibrutinib. The TCR comes from a human donor with chronic lymphocytic leukemia.

The CDR3 here is CASRVGGADTEAFF. The CDR3 coding sequence is TGCGCCAGCAGGGTCGGGGGCGCGGACACTGAAGCTTTCTTT. The V call is TRBV5-1, the J call TRBJ1-1; D possibly corresponds to TRBD1 (6 bases). V shed 5 bases and J shed 3 bases, with 14 bases lying between them. Per the germline V gene, CDR1 is SGHRS and CDR2 is YFSETQ. The CDR3 has 14 amino acids.